This TCR beta chain was identified in a study of cytomegalovirus exposure and HLA in healthy donors. Whole-study context: An early release of data contained around 80 million unique TCRs, which came from HLA-typed donors. Findings of the study overall: Through in vitro validation, a few CMV-associated chains were shown to be specific for CMV antigens.

In the PCR, 60 Vbeta and 13 Jbeta primers were used. Per the authors' pipeline: A later analysis counted some 87 million unique TCR beta chains, around 11 million shared. The assay was immunoSEQ multiplex PCR, and TCRdb's table has in-frame clones only and misses some. That table furnishes V, J and clone size, whereas the DNA furnished D and trimming. This sample's clone table lists about 170,000 clones. Concerning this clone itself: Its matching antigen is unknown.

Germline-derived CDR1 and CDR2 are SGHTA and FQGNSA. CDR3 length: 15 amino acids. Trimming removed 1 base from V and 7 bases from J, with 16 bases in between. The specimen sequenced was PBMCs. This chain uses TRBV7-2 with TRBJ1-2; no clear D. The source is a woman aged 18-29 years in good health and CMV-seropositive. The CDR3 loop reads CASSLGSNQGGGYTF. CDR3 bases: TGTGCCAGCAGCTTAGGATCCAATCAAGGCGGTGGCTACACCTTC. Drawing the rest from reference TRBV7-2 and TRBJ1-2, the complete variable domain is GAGVSQSPSNKVTEKGKDVELRCDPISGHTALYWYRQSLGQGLEFLIYFQGNSAPDKSGLPSDRFSAERTGGSVSTLTIQRTQQEDSAVYLCASSLGSNQGGGYTFGSGTRLTVV.